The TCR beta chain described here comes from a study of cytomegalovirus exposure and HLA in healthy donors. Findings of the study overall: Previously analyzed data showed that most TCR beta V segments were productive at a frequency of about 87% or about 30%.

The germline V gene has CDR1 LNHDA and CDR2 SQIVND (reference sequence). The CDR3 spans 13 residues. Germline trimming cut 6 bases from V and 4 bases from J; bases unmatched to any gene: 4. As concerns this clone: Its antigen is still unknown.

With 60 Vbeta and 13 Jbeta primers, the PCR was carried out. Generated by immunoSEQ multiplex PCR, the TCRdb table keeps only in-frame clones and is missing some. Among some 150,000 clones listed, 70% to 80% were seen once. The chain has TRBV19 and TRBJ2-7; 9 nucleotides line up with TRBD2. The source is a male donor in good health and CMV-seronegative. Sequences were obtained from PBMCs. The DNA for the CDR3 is TGTGCCAGTAGGGCTAGCGGGGCTTACGAGCAGTACTTC. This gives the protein CASRASGAYEQYF.